Reported below is one TCR beta chain. The data were taken from a study of blood T cell repertoires in COVID-19. In the study overall: The study drew acute and convalescent COVID-19 samples from the United States, Italy and Spain.

In the study's own analysis: From reference gene primer amplification, estimates of nucleated cell counts were derived. The table came from immunoSEQ multiplex PCR; TCRdb's copy has only in-frame clones and leaves some out. The V and J calls and clone size were taken over from that table, and D and trimming were inferred from the DNA. The profile shows some 110,000 clones, 85% of them singletons. The germline V gene encodes CDR1 GTSNPN and CDR2 SVGIG (reference sequence). J was trimmed by 2 bases and V by 5 bases; bases with no gene match: 2. CDR3 size: 13 residues. The specimen was peripheral blood. This receptor was identified in a man between 50 and 59 years old with acute or convalescent COVID-19. V is TRBV30 and J is TRBJ1-3; TRBD1 matches 8 bases. The CDR3 coding sequence is TGTGCCTGGGGGACAGGCGCTGGAAACACCATATATTTT. Its translation is CAWGTGAGNTIYF.